The present T cell receptor (beta chain) was sequenced within a study of regulatory T cells in long-lasting Graves disease. The CDR3 spans 15 residues. V was shortened by 0 bases and J by 5 bases, with 13 bases between the two germline ends. Per the germline V gene, CDR1 is MNHEY and CDR2 is SMNVEV (reference sequence). HTBI primers from iRepertoire and Arm-PCR of CDR3 regions yielded the TCR beta libraries. TCRdb processed the multiplex PCR reads anew with MiXCR; each CDR3 protein has one entry. The sample includes 600,000 to 800,000 distinct CDR3 sequences, around 30% seen only once; the top ten take under 55%. This clonotype was counted at least ten times. Time point described: persistent/refractory GD, antithyroid drugs over 5 years with positive TRAb. The TCR library was made from RNA that had been extracted from PBMCs in TRIzol.

This sequence joins TRBV27 and TRBJ2-5; D unresolved. This clonotype was sampled from a female donor with Graves disease. The sequenced sample was peripheral blood mononuclear cells (PBMCs), obtained when the disease was refractory, from a patient treated with antithyroid drugs. The CDR3: CASSLSWATSETQYF. As DNA, the CDR3 is TGTGCCAGCAGTTTATCGTGGGCTACAAGCGAGACCCAGTACTTC.